This TCR beta chain emerged from a study of T cell responses to AZD1222 COVID-19 vaccine. To note about this clone: The target antigen is unknown.

Generated by immunoSEQ multiplex PCR, the TCRdb table keeps only in-frame clones and is missing some. The table shows about 170,000 clones, with roughly 87% occurring only once. Overall study findings and caveats: Females made up more of the donors, who were largely white British, and clonal diversity may have come out too low. There were repertoire samples only from the period after the peak T cell response. Spike as a whole was targeted by vaccine-associated CD4 TCRs, dominant at 160-218 and 743-854.

The source material was peripheral blood, sampled on day 0 of AZD1222 vaccination. This TCR was recovered from an adult in good health.

The CDR3 DNA reads as TGTGCCAGCTCACCATCGGACGGGATTTATGGCTACACCTTC. Its translation: CASSPSDGIYGYTF. The chain has TRBV18 and TRBJ1-2; no reliable D call. The CDR3 loop spans 14 amino acids. CDR1 KGHSH and CDR2 LQKENI come from the germline V gene. V gave up 2 bases and J gave up 5 bases, with 12 bases separating them.